Below are 30 T cell receptor beta chains sequenced from a single sample in a study of Graves' ophthalmopathy and Graves' hyperthyroidism (dated by TCRdb to 2016 to 2019). The listed sequencing device is Illumina HiSeq 2000. TCR beta CDR3 regions were amplified from RNA transcripts for repertoire sequencing. The first round was an RT-PCR using HTBI primers with the Qiagen OneStep RT-PCR kit, and this first round was followed by a second-round multiplex PCR, then size selection and purification. Through fastp at Q25 and MiXCR, TCRdb rebuilt clones from the public reads, retaining in-frame beta chains. A single entry per CDR3 protein holds the most common genes and DNA from its merged rows. Present in this sample are over 11,000 distinct CDR3 sequences, roughly 50% of which were seen just once. About 47% of the sample is taken by the ten largest. Sequencing input: peripheral blood. The receptors come from a woman aged 25 to 39 with Graves' ophthalmopathy. Donor details come from another sample of the same person, matched by shared clones.

The chain is built from TRBV12-3 or TRBV12-4 and TRBJ2-7; a weak D match, TRBD2 (6 bases). Trimming took off 5 bases at V and 4 bases at J, with 15 bases between the two ends. The CDR3 length is 14 residues. CDR3 protein: CASSPPGRGYEQYF. The CDR3 DNA reads as TGTGCCAGCAGTCCCCCGGGACGGGGGTACGAGCAGTACTTC.

In its sample, this clonotype was seen a few times. This chain joins TRBV12-3 or TRBV12-4 and TRBJ1-2; TRBD1 agrees at 7 bases. V shed 6 bases and J 5 bases; nucleotides not matched to a gene: 12. This CDR3 region has 15 residues. The CDR3 sequence is CASSYQGGVGYGYTF. The CDR3 DNA sequence: TGTGCCAGCAGCTACCAAGGGGGCGTGGGGTATGGCTACACCTTC.

This clonotype was seen more than once but under ten times. This chain joins TRBV2 and TRBJ1-2; weak D call: TRBD1 (6 bases). Trimming shortened V by 5 bases and J by 4 bases, and 11 bases separated the two germline ends. Germline V gene lookup returns CDR1 SNHLY and CDR2 FYNNEI. This CDR3 region has 13 residues. CDR3 in DNA: TGTGCCAGCAGTACTCAGGGGATCTATGGCTACACCTTC. Its translation is CASSTQGIYGYTF.

This clonotype has a handful of counts. The chain recombines TRBV2 with TRBJ2-1, with 8 bases that match TRBD2. CDR3 length equals 13 residues. V shed 5 bases and J 4 bases; nucleotides not matched to a gene: 1. The germline V gene encodes CDR1 SNHLY and CDR2 FYNNEI. CDR3 DNA sequence: TGTGCCAGCAGTCTAGCGGGTTACAATGAGCAGTTCTTC. As protein: CASSLAGYNEQFF. Based on the CDR3 plus reference TRBV2 and TRBJ2-1, the full variable domain is EPEVTQTPSHQVTQMGQEVILRCVPISNHLYFYWYRQILGQKVEFLVSFYNNEISEKSEIFDDQFSVERPDGSNFTLKIRSTKLEDSAMYFCASSLAGYNEQFFGPGTRLTVL.

This clonotype came up many times. A much larger clone is a single base away; this may be a read error. The chain recombines TRBV7-2 with TRBJ2-2; TRBD2 matches at 7 bases. V gave up 5 bases and J gave up 4 bases; unmatched junction bases: 4. CDR1 SGHTA and CDR2 FQGNSA come from the germline V gene. The CDR3 loop spans 14 amino acids. As DNA, the CDR3 is TGTGCCAGCAGCGCGGCTAGCGGCACCGGGGAGCTGTTTTTT. Translated, it gives CASSAASGTGELFF.

This chain links TRBV5-6 with TRBJ2-1; TRBD2 aligns across 12 bases. V lost 3 bases to trimming and J lost 5 bases; unmatched junction nucleotides: 0. Germline V gives CDR1 SGHDT, CDR2 YYEEEE. There are 14 residues in the CDR3. The CDR3 protein is CASSWTSGNNEQFF. The CDR3 coding sequence is TGTGCCAGCAGCTGGACTAGCGGGAACAATGAGCAGTTCTTC.

This clonotype turned up a few times. The chain uses TRBV11-2 and TRBJ2-5; tentative D call: TRBD1 (5 bases). V dropped 2 bases and J dropped 1 base, with 11 bases sitting between them. The CDR3 totals 15 residues. Germline-derived CDR1 and CDR2 are SGHAT and FQNNGV. CDR3 residues: CASSLPLGAQETQYF. The CDR3 DNA is TGTGCCAGCAGCTTACCCCTAGGGGCCCAAGAGACCCAGTACTTC.

The chain links TRBV14 to TRBJ2-3; tentatively, D is TRBD1 (6 bases). The V end was cut by 0 bases, the J end by 2 bases, with 15 bases between. Germline assignment: CDR1 SGHDN and CDR2 FVKESK. The CDR3 contains 17 residues. The CDR3 is CASSQETGRGYTDTQYF. The DNA for the CDR3 is TGTGCCAGCAGCCAAGAAACAGGCAGGGGATACACAGATACGCAGTATTTT.

In this sample, this clonotype is medium-sized (0.01 to 0.1%). The rearrangement uses TRBV4-1 and TRBJ2-7; unclear D gene. This CDR3 spans 15 amino acids. V lost 4 bases, J lost 4 bases, and 17 bases lay in between. CDR1 is MGHRA and CDR2 is YSYEKL in the germline V gene. CDR3 coding DNA: TGCGCCAGCAGCCCGCAAGGTCGACTGGGGTACGAGCAGTACTTC. Amino acids: CASSPQGRLGYEQYF.

Here the CDR3 DNA reads TGTGCCAGCAGCTTAAGCGGTCGAGATACGCAGTATTTT. Residues: CASSLSGRDTQYF. The gene calls are TRBV7-3 and TRBJ2-3; D is unclear. The CDR3 consists of 13 residues. Germline V lookup: CDR1 SGHTA, CDR2 FQGTGA. The V gene lost 1 base and the J gene lost 5 bases, with 7 bases spanning the gap. The variable domain in full, completed from reference TRBV7-3 and TRBJ2-3, reads GAGVSQTPSNKVTEKGKYVELRCDPISGHTALYWYRQSLGQGPEFLIYFQGTGAADDSGLPNDRFFAVRPEGSVSTLKIQRTERGDSAVYLCASSLSGRDTQYFGPGTRLTVL.

With regard to this clonotype: One junction end does not reproduce the germline sequence, and a read error may be involved. V gene TRBV20-1 combines with J gene TRBJ2-3, with TRBD2 matching over 9 bases. Germline CDR1 and CDR2: DFQATT and SNEGSKA (reference sequence). The CDR3 spans 15 residues. CDR3 bases: TGCAGTCCAACGACTAGCGGAAGTATCACAGATACGCAATATTTT. Amino acids: CSPTTSGSITDTQYF.

In the case of this clonotype: Sequence at one end of the junction differs from germline and may be a read error. J is TRBJ2-7 and V is TRBV20-1; D might be TRBD2 (5 bases). The CDR3 loop spans 15 amino acids. Germline assignment: CDR1 DFQATT and CDR2 SNEGSKA (reference sequence). The CDR3 region has the DNA TGCAGTACTAGACACCATAGCCGACCAGTGGATGAGCTGTACTTC. It translates to CSTRHHSRPVDELYF.

J is TRBJ2-7 and V is TRBV19, with D possibly being TRBD2 (6 bases). The V and J ends lost 5 bases and 2 bases respectively, with 16 bases between them. The CDR3 spans 15 residues. Germline CDR1 and CDR2: LNHDA and SQIVND (reference sequence). The CDR3 sequence: CASSSLWRGTYEQYF. CDR3 coding DNA: TGTGCCAGTAGTTCCCTCTGGCGGGGCACCTACGAGCAGTACTTC.

This clonotype was counted ten times or more. This rearrangement joins TRBV6-2 or TRBV6-3 to TRBJ2-5, with 8 bases identical to TRBD1. Unmatched junction bases numbered 8, after V lost 7 bases and J lost 4 bases. The V gene's germline CDR1 is MNHEY and CDR2 SVGEGT. The CDR3 contains 14 residues. CDR3 sequence: CASMDRVGGETQYF. DNA of the CDR3: TGTGCCAGCATGGACAGGGTCGGTGGAGAGACCCAGTACTTC.

The chain joins TRBV5-1 to TRBJ2-7; 10 nucleotides agree with TRBD2. The CDR3 runs to 15 residues. Germline values: CDR1 SGHRS, CDR2 YFSETQ. V was pared by 5 bases and J by 3 bases, with 8 bases of the junction left unmatched. The CDR3 reads CASRESSGSFYEQYF. The CDR3 DNA follows: TGCGCCAGCAGGGAGTCTAGCGGGAGCTTCTACGAGCAGTACTTC. The entire variable domain, with the rest obtained from reference TRBV5-1 and TRBJ2-7, is as follows: KAGVTQTPRYLIKTRGQQVTLSCSPISGHRSVSWYQQTPGQGLQFLFEYFSETQRNKGNFPGRFSGRQFSNSRSEMNVSTLELGDSALYLCASRESSGSFYEQYFGPGTRLTVT.

The V and J genes are TRBV28 and TRBJ2-7, with TRBD1 matching over 9 bases. The CDR3 sequence is 12 residues long. Germline V gene lookup returns CDR1 MDHEN and CDR2 SYDVKM. The V segment lost 5 bases and the J segment 6 bases; nucleotides outside the gene matches: 2. The CDR3 DNA sequence: TGTGCCAGCAGTAGGACAGGGGTCGAGCAGTACTTC. It yields the protein CASSRTGVEQYF.

The chain carries TRBV16 and TRBJ2-1; no clear D. The CDR3 has 13 amino acids. Germline V gene data show CDR1 as KGHSY and CDR2 as FQNENV. V was shortened by 1 base and J by 10 bases, with 11 bases between the two germline ends. The CDR3 reads CASSQLRSREQFF. Here the CDR3 DNA reads TGTGCCAGCAGCCAATTGAGGTCCAGGGAGCAGTTCTTC.

To note about this clonotype: The missing conserved phenylalanine or tryptophan at the end of this CDR3 makes a read error likely. This chain joins TRBV12-3 or TRBV12-4 and TRBJ1-1, with a weak D call TRBD1 (5 bases). The V end lost 5 bases, the J end lost 0 bases, and 16 bases lay between the germline ends. The CDR3 consists of 16 residues. Here the CDR3 reads CASSPRRQRLNTEAFL. CDR3 nucleotides: TGTGCCAGCAGTCCCCGTAGACAGAGACTGAACACTGAAGCTTTCCTT.

This chain links TRBV11-2 with TRBJ2-7; D is possibly TRBD1 (6 bases). The CDR3 has 14 amino acids. Germline lookup yields CDR1 SGHAT and CDR2 FQNNGV. Deletions cut 5 bases from V and 3 bases from J, with 14 bases between. DNA for the CDR3: TGTGCCAGCAGCCACCCAGACAGGAACTACGAGCAGTACTTC. The encoded protein is CASSHPDRNYEQYF.

The chain uses TRBV2 and TRBJ2-1; D may be TRBD2 (5 bases). V was trimmed by 6 bases and J by 0 bases, leaving 12 bases between them. The CDR3 totals 15 residues. The germline V gene encodes CDR1 SNHLY and CDR2 FYNNEI. CDR3 in DNA: TGTGCCAGCAGGGAGGACCTGAGCTCCTACAATGAGCAGTTCTTC. Its translation: CASREDLSSYNEQFF.

V gene TRBV9 combines with J gene TRBJ2-7, with 7 bases fitting TRBD2. V lost 3 bases and J lost 8; bases outside the gene matches: 17. The germline V gene encodes CDR1 SGDLS and CDR2 YYNGEE. This CDR3 has 16 amino acids. CDR3 bases: TGTGCCAGCAGCGGGGGGGGTATGGGGGGGAGCGGCAAGCAGTACTTC. This gives the protein CASSGGGMGGSGKQYF.

The CDR3 region is CASSRTGGRYTEAFF. The CDR3 nucleotides read TGTGCCAGCAGTCGGACAGGGGGAAGGTACACTGAAGCTTTCTTT. The genes are TRBV2 and TRBJ1-1; 10 bases are shared with TRBD1. CDR1 is SNHLY, CDR2 FYNNEI, per germline. This CDR3 spans 15 amino acids. The trim removed 5 bases at V and 3 bases at J, leaving 6 bases unmatched. The full variable domain, completed using reference TRBV2 and TRBJ1-1, is EPEVTQTPSHQVTQMGQEVILRCVPISNHLYFYWYRQILGQKVEFLVSFYNNEISEKSEIFDDQFSVERPDGSNFTLKIRSTKLEDSAMYFCASSRTGGRYTEAFFGQGTRLTVV.

This clonotype appeared a single time. The chain links TRBV6-1 to TRBJ1-5; no clear D. The CDR3 totals 15 residues. Germline V lookup: CDR1 MNHNS, CDR2 SASEGT. Deletions cut 7 bases from V and 4 bases from J, with 17 bases between. The CDR3 DNA reads as TGTGCCAGCACCCAGAGGCCCGAGCAGAATCAGCCCCAGCATTTT. This encodes CASTQRPEQNQPQHF.

This clonotype was seen a few times. This sequence joins TRBV7-8 and TRBJ2-7; TRBD1 might be the D (5 bases). The ends were cut back, 7 bases at V and 1 base at J, with 14 bases in the middle. This CDR3 has 14 amino acids. The germline V gene encodes CDR1 SGHVS and CDR2 FQNEAQ. The CDR3 spells CASTDTIGSYEQYF. CDR3 DNA sequence: TGTGCCAGCACGGACACCATCGGGTCCTACGAGCAGTACTTC.

This clonotype appeared many times. One end of the junction is discordant with germline, which a read error may explain. The V gene is TRBV15, the J gene TRBJ2-5; D perhaps matches TRBD2 (5 bases). Germline V CDR1 and CDR2: LNHNV, YYDKDF (reference sequence). The CDR3 is 15 residues long. The CDR3 region has the DNA TGTGCCACCAGCAGAGACGGGATAGAAGAAGAGGCCCAGTACTTC. It codes for CATSRDGIEEEAQYF.

This rearrangement joins TRBV5-1 to TRBJ2-7; 7 nucleotides line up with TRBD1. Germline assignment: CDR1 SGHRS and CDR2 YFSETQ. The CDR3 length is 12 residues. V shed 5 bases, J shed 4 bases, and the junction held 3 bases outside the gene matches. CDR3 in amino acids: CASRGQMYEQYF. The CDR3 nucleotides are TGCGCCAGCAGGGGACAGATGTACGAGCAGTACTTC.

This clonotype is termed medium-sized. The gene calls are TRBV14 and TRBJ2-5, with D hard to call. CDR1 is SGHDN and CDR2 is FVKESK in the germline V gene. The CDR3 is 13 amino acids. The V and J ends lost 1 base and 4 bases respectively, with 7 bases between them. CDR3 nucleotide sequence: TGTGCCAGCAGCCAAGGGATGTTAGAGACCCAGTACTTC. This translates into CASSQGMLETQYF.

This clonotype was recorded only once. J is TRBJ1-5 and V is TRBV6-9, with D maybe TRBD1 (5 bases). Trimming pared 6 bases from V and 5 bases from J, leaving 14 bases between. The V gene's germline CDR1 is MNHGY and CDR2 SVAAGI. This CDR3 has 14 amino acids. The CDR3 loop is CASRGGGYYQPQHF. The CDR3 DNA reads TGTGCCAGCAGGGGGGGAGGGTACTATCAGCCCCAGCATTTT.

The V and J genes are TRBV6-1 and TRBJ1-5; 7 bases are shared with TRBD1. CDR1 and CDR2 from the germline V gene are MNHNS and SASEGT. V was clipped by 5 bases and J by 2 bases; unmatched bases: 9. This CDR3 has 16 residues. CDR3 loop: CASSTQGRSGNQPQHF. Here the CDR3 DNA reads TGTGCCAGCAGTACACAGGGGAGGTCGGGCAATCAGCCCCAGCATTTT.

A few counts support this clonotype. This rearrangement joins TRBV5-4 to TRBJ2-1, with 9 bases identical to TRBD2. The CDR3 sequence is 15 residues long. The J segment lost 9 bases and the V segment lost 4 bases, leaving 11 bases of the junction unmatched. The germline V gene encodes CDR1 SGHNT and CDR2 YYREEE (reference sequence). CDR3 loop: CASSLTSGDSGEQFF. The CDR3, as DNA: TGTGCCAGCAGCCTGACTAGCGGCGATTCGGGTGAGCAGTTCTTC.